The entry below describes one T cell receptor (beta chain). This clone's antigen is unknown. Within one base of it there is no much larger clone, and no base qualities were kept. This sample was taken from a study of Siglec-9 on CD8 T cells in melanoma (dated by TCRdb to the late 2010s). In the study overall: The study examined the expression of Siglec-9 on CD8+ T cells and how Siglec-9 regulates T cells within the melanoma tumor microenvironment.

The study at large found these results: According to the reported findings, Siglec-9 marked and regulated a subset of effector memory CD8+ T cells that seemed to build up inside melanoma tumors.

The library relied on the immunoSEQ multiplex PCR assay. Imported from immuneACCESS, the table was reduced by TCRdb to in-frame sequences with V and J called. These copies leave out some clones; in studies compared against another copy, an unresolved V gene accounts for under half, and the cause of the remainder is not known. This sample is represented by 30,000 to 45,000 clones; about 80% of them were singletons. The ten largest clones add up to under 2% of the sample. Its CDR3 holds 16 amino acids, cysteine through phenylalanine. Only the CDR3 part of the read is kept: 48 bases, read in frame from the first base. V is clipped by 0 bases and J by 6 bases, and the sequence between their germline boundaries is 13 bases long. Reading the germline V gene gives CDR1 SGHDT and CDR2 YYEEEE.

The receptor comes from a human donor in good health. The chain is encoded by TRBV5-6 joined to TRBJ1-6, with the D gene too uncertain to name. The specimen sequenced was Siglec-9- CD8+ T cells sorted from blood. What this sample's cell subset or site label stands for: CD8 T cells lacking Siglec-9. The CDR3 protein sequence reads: CASSLAGVGINSPLHF. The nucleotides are TGTGCCAGCAGCTTGGCCGGCGTGGGAATTAATTCACCCCTCCACTTT. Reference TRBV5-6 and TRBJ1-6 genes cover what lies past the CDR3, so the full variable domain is DAGVTQSPTHLIKTRGQQVTLRCSPKSGHDTVSWYQQALGQGPQFIFQYYEEEERQRGNFPDRFSGHQFPNYSSELNVNALLLGDSALYLCASSLAGVGINSPLHFGNGTRLTVT.